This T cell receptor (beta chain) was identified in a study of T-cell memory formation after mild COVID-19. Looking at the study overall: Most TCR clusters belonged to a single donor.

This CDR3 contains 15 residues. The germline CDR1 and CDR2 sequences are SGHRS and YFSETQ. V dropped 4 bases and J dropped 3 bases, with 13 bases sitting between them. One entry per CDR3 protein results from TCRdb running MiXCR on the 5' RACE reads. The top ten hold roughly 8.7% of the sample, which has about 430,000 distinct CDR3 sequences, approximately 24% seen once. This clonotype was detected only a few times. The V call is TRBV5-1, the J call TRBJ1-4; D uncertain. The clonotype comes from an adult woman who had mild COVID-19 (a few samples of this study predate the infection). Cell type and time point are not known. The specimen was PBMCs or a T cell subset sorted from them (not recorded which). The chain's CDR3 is CASSTAGGPNEKLFF. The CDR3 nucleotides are TGCGCCAGCAGCACCGCAGGTGGGCCTAATGAAAAACTGTTTTTT.